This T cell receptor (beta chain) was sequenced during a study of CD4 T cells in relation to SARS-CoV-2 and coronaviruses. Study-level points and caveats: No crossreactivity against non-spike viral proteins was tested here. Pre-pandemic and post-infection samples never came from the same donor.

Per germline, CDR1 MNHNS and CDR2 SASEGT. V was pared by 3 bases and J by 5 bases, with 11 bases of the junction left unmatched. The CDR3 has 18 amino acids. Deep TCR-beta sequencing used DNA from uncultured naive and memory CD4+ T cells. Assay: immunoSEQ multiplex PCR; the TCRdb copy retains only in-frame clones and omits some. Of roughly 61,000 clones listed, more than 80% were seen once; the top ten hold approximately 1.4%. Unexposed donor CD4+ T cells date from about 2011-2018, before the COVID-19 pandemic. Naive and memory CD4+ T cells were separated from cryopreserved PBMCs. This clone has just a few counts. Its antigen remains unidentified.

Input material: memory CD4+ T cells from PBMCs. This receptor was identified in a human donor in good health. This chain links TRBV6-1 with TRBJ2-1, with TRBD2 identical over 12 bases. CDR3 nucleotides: TGTGCCAGCAGTGACCCCGGACCGACTAGCGGGAGCCACAATGAGCAGTTCTTC. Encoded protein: CASSDPGPTSGSHNEQFF.